This T cell receptor (beta chain) stems from a study of blood T cells in healthy people across ages. This clonotype was recorded a few times. A J-beta primer mix and a sample-barcoded 5' primer were used in a second PCR of roughly 6 to 12 cycles. One entry per CDR3 protein, called by TCRdb with MiXCR from the 5' RACE reads. In the table there are roughly 2 million distinct CDR3 sequences, about 50% of which are singletons. J was trimmed by 0 bases and V by 6 bases; bases with no gene match: 7. The CDR3 has 15 residues. Per germline, CDR1 LNHDA and CDR2 SQIVND (reference sequence). This clonotype originated in a woman aged 40 to 50 in good health. Sequencing was carried out using blood. This chain uses TRBV19 with TRBJ1-2; 7 nucleotides match TRBD1. CDR3 in DNA: TGTGCCAGTAGCCGACAGGGCGCTACTAACTATGGCTACACCTTC. Protein: CASSRQGATNYGYTF. The full variable domain, its missing parts supplied by reference TRBV19 and TRBJ1-2, is DGGITQSPKYLFRKEGQNVTLSCEQNLNHDAMYWYRQDPGQGLRLIYYSQIVNDFQKGDIAEGYSVSREKKESFPLTVTSAQKNPTAFYLCASSRQGATNYGYTFGSGTRLTVV.